Listed below are T cell receptor beta chains from one sample, sequenced in a study of blood T cell repertoires in COVID-19. TCRdb keeps only in-frame clones here, not all; method: immunoSEQ multiplex PCR. The sample has around 230,000 clones; 84% are singletons. Sequencing was done on a sample of peripheral blood. These receptors were obtained from a middle-aged man who had recovered from COVID-19. Both conserved end residues are part of each CDR3. Fields, in order: V gene, D gene, clone size, J gene, CDR3 DNA, CDR3 protein. D genes are given only for firm matches. Not every row has a clone size; where given, it reads once, few, many or a size class.

v_gene: TRBV11-2
d_gene: TRBD2
abundance: -
j_gene: TRBJ2-1
CDR3nt: TGTGCCAGCAGCCCTCTAGCGGGAAGGTCCTACAATGAGCAGTTCTTC
CDR3aa: CASSPLAGRSYNEQFF

v_gene: TRBV12-3/TRBV12-4
d_gene: TRBD1
abundance: -
j_gene: TRBJ2-1
CDR3nt: TGTGCCAGCACCCACAGGGGATACAATGAGCAGTTCTTC
CDR3aa: CASTHRGYNEQFF

v_gene: TRBV28
d_gene: TRBD2
abundance: -
j_gene: TRBJ2-1
CDR3nt: TGTGCCAGCAGCCTACTAGCGGGTCTCACCTACAATGAGCAGTTCTTC
CDR3aa: CASSLLAGLTYNEQFF

v_gene: TRBV2
d_gene: TRBD2
abundance: few
j_gene: TRBJ2-2
CDR3nt: TGTGCCAGCAGCGCTCCCTCCGGGACTACCACGAACACCGGGGAGCTGTTTTTT
CDR3aa: CASSAPSGTTTNTGELFF

v_gene: TRBV6-1
d_gene: -
abundance: -
j_gene: TRBJ1-2
CDR3nt: TGTGCCAGCAGTGAACCCGAACAATATGGCTACACCTTC
CDR3aa: CASSEPEQYGYTF

v_gene: TRBV9
d_gene: TRBD2
abundance: once
j_gene: TRBJ2-5
CDR3nt: TGTGCCAGCAGCGCTCGCGCGGGGGTCCAAGAGACCCAGTACTTC
CDR3aa: CASSARAGVQETQYF

v_gene: TRBV18
d_gene: -
abundance: -
j_gene: TRBJ1-1
CDR3nt: TGTGCCAGCTCCCCACTTCGGGAGAACACTGAAGCTTTCTTT
CDR3aa: CASSPLRENTEAFF

v_gene: TRBV6-5
d_gene: -
abundance: -
j_gene: TRBJ1-3
CDR3nt: TGTGCCACCTCCCTAAGCGGCTCTGGAAACACCATATATTTT
CDR3aa: CATSLSGSGNTIYF

v_gene: TRBV3-1/TRBV3-2
d_gene: -
abundance: once
j_gene: TRBJ2-4
CDR3nt: TGTGCCAGCAGCCAAGATTCTGGGTTTGGAGGCATTCAGTACTTC
CDR3aa: CASSQDSGFGGIQYF

v_gene: TRBV6-2/TRBV6-3
d_gene: TRBD2
abundance: -
j_gene: TRBJ2-7
CDR3nt: TGTGCCAGCAGTTACTCCTATTTAGCGGGGGACTACGAGCAGTACTTC
CDR3aa: CASSYSYLAGDYEQYF

v_gene: TRBV25-1
d_gene: -
abundance: -
j_gene: TRBJ2-5
CDR3nt: TGTGCCAGCAGTGAAATAACCAGACAAGAGACCCAGTACTTC
CDR3aa: CASSEITRQETQYF

v_gene: TRBV6-2/TRBV6-3
d_gene: -
abundance: -
j_gene: TRBJ2-2
CDR3nt: TGTGCCAGCAGTCAGCAGGGTTCCACCGGGGAGCTGTTTTTT
CDR3aa: CASSQQGSTGELFF

v_gene: TRBV5-1
d_gene: -
abundance: -
j_gene: TRBJ2-1
CDR3nt: TGCGCCAGCAGCTTGTATCTTAGTTCGGGCAATGAGCAGTTCTTC
CDR3aa: CASSLYLSSGNEQFF

v_gene: TRBV9
d_gene: -
abundance: -
j_gene: TRBJ1-2
CDR3nt: TGTGCCAGCAGCGTAGCTACAGGTTGGGACTATGGCTACACCTTC
CDR3aa: CASSVATGWDYGYTF

v_gene: TRBV12-3/TRBV12-4
d_gene: -
abundance: -
j_gene: TRBJ1-5
CDR3nt: TGTGCCAGCAGTTTGTGGGAGAATCAGCCCCAGCATTTT
CDR3aa: CASSLWENQPQHF

v_gene: TRBV10-2
d_gene: TRBD2
abundance: -
j_gene: TRBJ2-2
CDR3nt: TGCGCCAGCAGTGAACTAGCGGGAGTTGCGACCGGGGAGCTGTTTTTT
CDR3aa: CASSELAGVATGELFF

v_gene: TRBV6-2/TRBV6-3
d_gene: -
abundance: -
j_gene: TRBJ2-7
CDR3nt: TGTGCCAGCAGTGTACTAGTTTACGAGCAGTACTTC
CDR3aa: CASSVLVYEQYF

v_gene: TRBV15
d_gene: TRBD1
abundance: -
j_gene: TRBJ1-6
CDR3nt: TGTGCCACCAGCCGTTACAGGGGAGGCGATTCACCCCTCCACTTT
CDR3aa: CATSRYRGGDSPLHF

v_gene: TRBV6-6
d_gene: -
abundance: once
j_gene: TRBJ2-7
CDR3nt: TGTGCCAGCAGTCGTGAACAACCGGCCGGGAGCTCCTACGAGCAGTACTTC
CDR3aa: CASSREQPAGSSYEQYF

v_gene: TRBV19
d_gene: -
abundance: -
j_gene: TRBJ1-2
CDR3nt: TGTGCCAGTAGTATAGTTGCAGGGAATGGCTACACCTTC
CDR3aa: CASSIVAGNGYTF

v_gene: TRBV2
d_gene: -
abundance: -
j_gene: TRBJ1-4
CDR3nt: TGTGCCAGCAGCCCGTTGAGGGAAAAACTGTTTTTT
CDR3aa: CASSPLREKLFF

v_gene: TRBV7-2
d_gene: TRBD2
abundance: -
j_gene: TRBJ2-1
CDR3nt: TGTGCCAGCAGCTTGCGGGGGGGCCGGAGCAATGAGCAGTTCTTC
CDR3aa: CASSLRGGRSNEQFF

v_gene: TRBV5-5
d_gene: TRBD2
abundance: -
j_gene: TRBJ2-2
CDR3nt: TGTGCCAGCAGCTTGGTCGCTAGCGGGGGGACCGGGGAGCTGTTTTTT
CDR3aa: CASSLVASGGTGELFF

v_gene: TRBV7-9
d_gene: -
abundance: -
j_gene: TRBJ1-1
CDR3nt: TGTGCCAGCAGCTTGGGCCAGAACCCGGCCCTTGAAGCTTTCTTT
CDR3aa: CASSLGQNPALEAFF

v_gene: TRBV7-9
d_gene: -
abundance: -
j_gene: TRBJ2-3
CDR3nt: TGTGCCAGCAGCTTAGTCCTCCCCCCAGATACGCAGTATTTT
CDR3aa: CASSLVLPPDTQYF

v_gene: TRBV5-1
d_gene: TRBD1
abundance: few
j_gene: TRBJ2-5
CDR3nt: TGCGCCAGCAGCTATGGACAGGGAGTTCAAGAGACCCAGTACTTC
CDR3aa: CASSYGQGVQETQYF